This TCR beta chain was identified in a study of blood T cell repertoires in COVID-19. This CDR3 spans 18 amino acids. After removal of 1 base from V and 0 bases from J, the junction contained 12 bases not matched to a gene. Germline V gives CDR1 SGHNT, CDR2 YYREEE (reference sequence). Data came from immunoSEQ multiplex PCR; TCRdb stores just in-frame clones and leaves some out. The sample holds approximately 52,000 clones; 80% to 90% are singletons and the top ten take 1.3%. The V and J genes are TRBV5-4 and TRBJ1-1; 7 bases map to TRBD1. The receptor's source is a man in his sixties with acute or convalescent COVID-19. The sample was peripheral blood. The CDR3 is CASSLLQGGRVMNTEAFF. CDR3 DNA: TGTGCCAGCAGCTTGCTTCAGGGGGGTCGCGTGATGAACACTGAAGCTTTCTTT.